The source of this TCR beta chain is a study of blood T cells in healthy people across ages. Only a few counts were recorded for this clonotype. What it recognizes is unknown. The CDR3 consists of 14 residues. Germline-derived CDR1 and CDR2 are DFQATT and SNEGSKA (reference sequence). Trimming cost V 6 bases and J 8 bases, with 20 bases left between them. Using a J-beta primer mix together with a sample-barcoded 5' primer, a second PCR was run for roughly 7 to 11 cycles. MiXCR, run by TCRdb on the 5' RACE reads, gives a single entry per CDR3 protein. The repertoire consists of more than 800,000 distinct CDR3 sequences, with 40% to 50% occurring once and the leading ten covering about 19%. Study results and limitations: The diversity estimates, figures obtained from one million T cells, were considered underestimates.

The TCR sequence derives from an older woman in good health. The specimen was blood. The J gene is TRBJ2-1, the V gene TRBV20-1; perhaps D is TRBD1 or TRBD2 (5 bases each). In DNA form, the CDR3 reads TGCAGTGCGCCCGGGACGGTTAATCTGCATGAGCAGTTCTTC. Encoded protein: CSAPGTVNLHEQFF.